These 24 T cell receptor beta chains originate from one sample sequenced in a study of blood T cell repertoires in COVID-19. TCRdb's copy holds only in-frame clones and misses some; the assay was immunoSEQ multiplex PCR. The repertoire holds some 220,000 clones, with roughly nine tenths as singletons. Sequenced: PBMCs or T cells enriched from blood (not recorded which). The receptors come from a woman aged 25-40 years who had recovered from COVID-19.

V usage is TRBV2 and J usage is TRBJ2-7; TRBD1 matches 9 bases. The V gene's germline CDR1 is SNHLY and CDR2 FYNNEI. This CDR3 spans 15 amino acids. Germline trimming cut 5 bases from V and 5 bases from J; bases unmatched to any gene: 10. The CDR3 nucleotides are TGTGCCAGCAGTCAAGTGGGACAGGGAAGGAACGAGCAGTACTTC. Its translation: CASSQVGQGRNEQYF.

The chain uses TRBV24-1 and TRBJ2-3; 7 nucleotides line up with TRBD1. The CDR3 runs 13 residues. V lost 8 bases and J lost 1; bases outside the gene matches: 2. The germline gives CDR1 KGHDR, CDR2 SFDVKD. The chain's CDR3 is CATKGTGTDTQYF. In nucleotides, the CDR3 is TGTGCCACCAAGGGGACAGGCACAGATACGCAGTATTTT.

This chain links TRBV12-3 or TRBV12-4 with TRBJ1-2; TRBD1 agrees at 7 bases. Trimming cost V 5 bases and J 7 bases; bases outside gene matches: 4. The CDR3 spans 12 residues. CDR3 sequence: CASSKTGFGYTF. CDR3 DNA: TGTGCCAGCAGTAAGACAGGGTTTGGCTACACCTTC.

This chain uses TRBV4-3 with TRBJ1-3; 8 bases are a match to TRBD1. The CDR3 totals 18 residues. Trimming at V came to 0 bases and at J to 4 bases, leaving 11 bases not matched to a gene. In germline, CDR1 is LGHNA, CDR2 YSLEER. CDR3 region: CASSQDSLGQGGGNTIYF. CDR3 sequence (DNA): TGCGCCAGCAGCCAAGATTCGTTAGGACAGGGAGGAGGAAACACCATATATTTT.

This chain uses TRBV5-1 with TRBJ2-2; D gene unclear. The germline V and J ends were trimmed by 2 bases and 5 bases, with 10 bases remaining between them. Germline V gives CDR1 SGHRS, CDR2 YFSETQ. The CDR3 covers 14 residues. The CDR3, as DNA: TGCGCCAGCAGCTTTGGTAGCTATACCGGGGAGCTGTTTTTT. Its protein product is CASSFGSYTGELFF.

The chain employs TRBV18 and TRBJ1-4, with D unclear. CDR1 and CDR2 from the germline V gene are KGHSH and LQKENI. The CDR3 covers 16 residues. V lost 3 bases and J 1 base, leaving 12 bases between the germline ends. The CDR3 loop is CASSPILAGTNEKLFF. DNA for the CDR3: TGTGCCAGCTCACCGATCCTGGCTGGAACTAATGAAAAACTGTTTTTT.

As to this clone: The sample contains more than one DNA sequence encoding this CDR3. The V gene is TRBV5-4, the J gene TRBJ1-6, with D perhaps TRBD1 (6 bases). V was pared by 2 bases and J by 3 bases, with 6 bases between. This CDR3 has 14 residues. Germline-derived CDR1 and CDR2 are SGHNT and YYREEE (reference sequence). The CDR3, as DNA: TGTGCCAGCAGCTTACAGGGCTATAATTCACCCCTCCACTTT. Its protein product is CASSLQGYNSPLHF.

V usage is TRBV4-2 and J usage is TRBJ1-5, with TRBD1 as a possible D gene (6 bases). The V and J ends lost 1 base and 7 bases respectively, with 14 bases between them. CDR3 length: 15 amino acids. Per germline, CDR1 LGHNA and CDR2 YNFKEQ. Here the CDR3 DNA reads TGTGCCAGCAGCCAAGGGCGGCAGAGGGGGCAGCCCCAGCATTTT. Translating it yields CASSQGRQRGQPQHF.

The chain employs TRBV11-2 and TRBJ1-6; D gene unclear. Germline CDR1 and CDR2: SGHAT and FQNNGV. This CDR3 spans 16 amino acids. Trimming pared 5 bases from V and 2 bases from J, leaving 13 bases between. CDR3 DNA: TGTGCCAGCAGCCGAACGACTGAGACCTATAATTCACCCCTCCACTTT. Translation gives CASSRTTETYNSPLHF.

This chain uses TRBV14 with TRBJ1-2; perhaps TRBD1 as D (6 bases). CDR3 length: 13 amino acids. V was shortened by 6 bases and J by 2 bases, with 10 bases between the two germline ends. Per the germline V gene, CDR1 is SGHDN and CDR2 is FVKESK. CDR3 sequence reads: CASSPDRNYGYTF. DNA for the CDR3: TGTGCCAGCAGTCCGGACAGAAACTATGGCTACACCTTC.

The chain has TRBV7-2 and TRBJ2-5, with 11 bases fitting TRBD2. Trimming removed 1 base from V and 4 bases from J; junction bases left unmatched: 5. CDR1 SGHTA and CDR2 FQGNSA come from the germline V gene. CDR3 length equals 16 residues. CDR3 DNA: TGTGCCAGCAGCTTAGTTACTAGCGGGGGTTCAGAGACCCAGTACTTC. This sequence encodes CASSLVTSGGSETQYF.

The chain combines TRBV19 with TRBJ1-1; TRBD1 matches 9 bases. There are 13 residues in the CDR3. Trimming cost V 5 bases and J 11 bases; bases outside gene matches: 9. CDR1 and CDR2 from the germline V gene are LNHDA and SQIVND (reference sequence). CDR3 in DNA: TGTGCCAGTAGTTGGAACCGGGACAGGGAGGCTTTCTTT. Protein sequence: CASSWNRDREAFF.

This chain connects TRBV20-1 to TRBJ1-2, with 10 bases that match TRBD1. CDR1 and CDR2 (germline): DFQATT, SNEGSKA (reference sequence). The CDR3 runs to 17 residues. The trim removed 3 bases at V and 8 bases at J, leaving 18 bases unmatched. CDR3 amino acids: CSASPPGQGRHLGGYTF. The CDR3 DNA reads as TGCAGTGCTAGTCCACCGGGACAGGGGAGGCACCTCGGGGGCTACACCTTC.

The CDR3 region is CASSLARGLLRNEKLFF. DNA of the CDR3: TGTGCCAGCAGCTTGGCCAGGGGGCTGCTCCGTAATGAAAAACTGTTTTTT. The chain couples TRBV5-8 to TRBJ1-4, with 8 positions matching TRBD1. Germline CDR1 SGHTS, CDR2 YDEGEE. V shed 0 bases, J shed 4 bases, and the junction held 8 bases outside the gene matches. The CDR3 totals 17 residues.

The chain is built from TRBV5-1 and TRBJ2-7; maybe TRBD2 (7 bases). There are 15 residues in the CDR3. Trimming shortened V by 0 bases and J by 5 bases, and 15 bases separated the two germline ends. Germline assignment: CDR1 SGHRS and CDR2 YFSETQ. The CDR3 sequence: CASSLDPQGLNEQYF. The CDR3 DNA reads TGCGCCAGCAGCTTGGATCCACAGGGACTAAACGAGCAGTACTTC.

The chain carries TRBV7-9 and TRBJ2-1, with D tentatively TRBD1 (5 bases). The length of the CDR3 is 14 residues. Trimming removed 5 bases from V and 9 bases from J, with 17 bases in between. CDR1 is SEHNR, CDR2 FQNEAQ, per germline (reference sequence). CDR3 nucleotides: TGTGCCAGCAGCCCACCCGCGACAGTGACTGAGCAGTTCTTC. Translated, it gives CASSPPATVTEQFF.

The chain has TRBV27 and TRBJ2-2; no clear D. V was trimmed by 6 bases and J by 3 bases, leaving 17 bases between them. From germline, CDR1 is MNHEY and CDR2 SMNVEV (reference sequence). The CDR3 runs to 16 residues. This chain's CDR3 is CASRSPVQMYTGELFF. For the CDR3, the DNA is TGTGCCAGCAGGTCGCCCGTGCAGATGTACACCGGGGAGCTGTTTTTT.

The V call is TRBV2, the J call TRBJ1-5; D is undetermined. V gave up 3 bases and J gave up 6 bases, with 12 bases separating them. The V gene's germline CDR1 is SNHLY and CDR2 FYNNEI. The CDR3 runs to 14 residues. The CDR3 loop reads CASSDGRDTQPQHF. The CDR3 coding sequence is TGTGCCAGCAGTGATGGGAGGGATACTCAGCCCCAGCATTTT.

The chain is built from TRBV9 and TRBJ2-7; 9 positions match TRBD1. Per the germline V gene, CDR1 is SGDLS and CDR2 is YYNGEE. The length of the CDR3 is 15 residues. V lost 3 bases and J lost 3; bases outside the gene matches: 7. CDR3 DNA sequence: TGTGCCAGCAGCGAGGGACCGGGACAGGGCTACGAGCAGTACTTC. This encodes CASSEGPGQGYEQYF.

The chain carries TRBV2 and TRBJ2-6; 13 bases fit TRBD2. This CDR3 comprises 22 residues. The V gene's germline CDR1 is SNHLY and CDR2 FYNNEI. Trimming cost V 7 bases and J 0 bases; bases outside gene matches: 18. The CDR3: CASIRIGLAGANQDSGANVLTF. The DNA of the CDR3 is TGTGCCAGCATCCGAATCGGACTAGCGGGGGCTAATCAAGACTCTGGGGCCAACGTCCTGACTTTC.

In its sample, this clone was seen once. The chain combines TRBV15 with TRBJ2-3; possible D gene TRBD2, 6 bases. V lost 3 bases and J 4 bases, leaving 11 bases between the germline ends. This CDR3 comprises 14 residues. CDR1 is LNHNV and CDR2 is YYDKDF in the germline V gene (reference sequence). The DNA for the CDR3 is TGTGCCACCAGCAGGGGAACTAGCCCAGATACGCAGTATTTT. This translates into CATSRGTSPDTQYF.

J is TRBJ2-3 and V is TRBV4-1, with D possibly TRBD1 on 6 matching bases. Germline assignment: CDR1 MGHRA and CDR2 YSYEKL. V lost 4 bases, J lost 2 bases, and 10 bases lay in between. The CDR3 contains 14 residues. The CDR3 spells CASSRRTDTDTQYF. The CDR3 nucleotides read TGCGCCAGCAGCCGGCGGACAGACACAGATACGCAGTATTTT.

The rearrangement joins TRBV2 to TRBJ1-1; 9 bases are a match to TRBD1. V gave up 9 bases and J gave up 7 bases; unmatched junction bases: 3. Germline V gene sequence: CDR1 SNHLY, CDR2 FYNNEI. The CDR3 is 11 amino acids. The CDR3 loop reads CASGTGREAFF. The CDR3 coding sequence is TGTGCCAGTGGGACAGGGCGTGAAGCTTTCTTT.

This chain connects TRBV27 to TRBJ1-1; 7 bases map to TRBD1. Per germline, CDR1 MNHEY and CDR2 SMNVEV (reference sequence). Trimming at V came to 4 bases and at J to 6 bases, leaving 8 bases not matched to a gene. The length of the CDR3 is 14 residues. The CDR3, as DNA: TGTGCCAGCAGTTCGACAGGGTTTAGCGCTGAAGCTTTCTTT. This translates into CASSSTGFSAEAFF.